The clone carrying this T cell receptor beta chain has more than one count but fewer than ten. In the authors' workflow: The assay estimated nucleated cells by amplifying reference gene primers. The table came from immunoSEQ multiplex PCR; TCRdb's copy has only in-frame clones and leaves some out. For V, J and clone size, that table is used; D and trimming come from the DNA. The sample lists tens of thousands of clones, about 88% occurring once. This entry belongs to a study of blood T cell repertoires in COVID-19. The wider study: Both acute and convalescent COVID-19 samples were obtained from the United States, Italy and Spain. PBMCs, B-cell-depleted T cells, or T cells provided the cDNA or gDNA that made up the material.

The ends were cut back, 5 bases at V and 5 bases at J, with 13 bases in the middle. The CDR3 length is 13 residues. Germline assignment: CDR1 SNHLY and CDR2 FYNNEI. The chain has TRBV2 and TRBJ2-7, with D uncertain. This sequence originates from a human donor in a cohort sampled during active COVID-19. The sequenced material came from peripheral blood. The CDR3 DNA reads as TGTGCCAGCAGTCTGGAGATCCGTCACGAGCAGTACTTC. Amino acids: CASSLEIRHEQYF. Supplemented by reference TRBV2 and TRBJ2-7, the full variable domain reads EPEVTQTPSHQVTQMGQEVILRCVPISNHLYFYWYRQILGQKVEFLVSFYNNEISEKSEIFDDQFSVERPDGSNFTLKIRSTKLEDSAMYFCASSLEIRHEQYFGPGTRLTVT.